This T cell receptor beta chain was recovered during a study of T cells in Graves' hyperthyroidism and ophthalmopathy. It was RNA transcripts that yielded the amplified TCR beta CDR3 regions. The HTBI primer set was used in a first-round RT-PCR of the TCR CDR3. MiXCR, run by TCRdb on the multiplex PCR reads, gives a single entry per CDR3 protein. The sample includes around 500,000 distinct CDR3 sequences, around 16% of them seen just once. This clonotype was recorded a few times. Its antigen is currently unknown. In making diagnoses, clinical symptoms, serum thyroxine and TRAb, thyroid ultrasound and orbital computed tomography were all used. The germline CDR1 and CDR2 sequences are KGHSH and LQKENI. The CDR3 extends over 15 amino acids. V lost 5 bases and J 3 bases, leaving 15 bases between the germline ends. Study-wide results and caveats: Blood samples included most of the expanded thyroid clonotypes exceeding 0.001. Separation of ophthalmopathy from stable hyperthyroidism was achieved by a 13 V-J model.

The sequenced sample was blood. The TCR sequence derives from a woman under 40 with Graves' ophthalmopathy. This chain links TRBV18 with TRBJ2-3, with D perhaps TRBD2 (6 bases). CDR3 loop: CASSKAPAGTDTQYF. The DNA of the CDR3 is TGTGCCAGCTCAAAGGCCCCGGCGGGAACAGATACGCAGTATTTT.